This TCR beta chain derives from a study of T-cell reconstitution after alpha-beta-depleted transplantation in children. Overall study results and limits: At around two months after transplant, the alpha-beta T cells were reportedly derived from several hundred expanded clones that came from non-depleted graft cells. The main origin of T-cell counts and diversity one year after transplant was newly produced T cells.

This clonotype was seen a few times. Its specificity is unknown. The germline V and J ends were trimmed by 3 bases and 5 bases, with 14 bases remaining between them. The CDR3 is 14 residues long. CDR1 and CDR2 from the germline V gene are MDHEN and SYDVKM. Researchers prepared the TCRbeta library using unique molecular identifiers, the study reports. TCRdb reanalysed the PCR reads using MiXCR and keeps one entry per CDR3 protein. The table has some 140,000 distinct CDR3 sequences, 8% to 10% seen once; the top ten hold under 30%. The V gene is TRBV28, the J gene TRBJ2-7; the D is unclear. The receptor was isolated from a girl under two years old who had a stem cell transplant for combined immunodeficiency, so the T cells may come from the graft donor. The sample here was PBMCs, mostly from graft donor cells, taken 180 days after TCRalphabeta/CD19-depleted stem cell transplant. The CDR3 reads CASSFLVSLDEQYF. The CDR3 DNA is TGTGCCAGCAGTTTTTTGGTGTCTTTGGACGAGCAGTACTTC.